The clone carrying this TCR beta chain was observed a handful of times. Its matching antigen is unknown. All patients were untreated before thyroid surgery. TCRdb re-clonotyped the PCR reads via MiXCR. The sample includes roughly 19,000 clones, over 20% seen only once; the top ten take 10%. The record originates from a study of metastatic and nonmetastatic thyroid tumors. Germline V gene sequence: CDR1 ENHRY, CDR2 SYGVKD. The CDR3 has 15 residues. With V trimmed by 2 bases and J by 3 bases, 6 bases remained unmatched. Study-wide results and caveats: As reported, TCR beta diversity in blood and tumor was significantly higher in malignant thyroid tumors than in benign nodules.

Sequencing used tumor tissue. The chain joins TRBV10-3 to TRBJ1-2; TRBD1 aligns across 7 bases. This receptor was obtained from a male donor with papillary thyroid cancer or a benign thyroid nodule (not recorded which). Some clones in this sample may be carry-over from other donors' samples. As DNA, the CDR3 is TGTGCCATCAGTGAGAAAACAGGGGCATACTATGGCTACACCTTC. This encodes CAISEKTGAYYGYTF.